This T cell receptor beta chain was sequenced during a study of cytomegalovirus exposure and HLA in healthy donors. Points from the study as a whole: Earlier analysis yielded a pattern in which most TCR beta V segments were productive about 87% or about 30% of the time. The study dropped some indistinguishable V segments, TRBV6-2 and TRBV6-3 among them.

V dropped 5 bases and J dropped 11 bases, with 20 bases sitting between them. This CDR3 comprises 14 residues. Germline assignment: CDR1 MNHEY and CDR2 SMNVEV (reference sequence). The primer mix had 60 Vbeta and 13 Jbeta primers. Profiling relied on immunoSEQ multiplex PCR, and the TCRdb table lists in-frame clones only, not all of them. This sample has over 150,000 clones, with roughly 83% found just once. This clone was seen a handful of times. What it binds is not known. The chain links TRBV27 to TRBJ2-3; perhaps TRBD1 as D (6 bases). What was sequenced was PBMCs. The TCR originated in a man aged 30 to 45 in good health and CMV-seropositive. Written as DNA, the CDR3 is TGTGCCAGCAGTCCCATCAGGGGCAGGATGAGGCAGTATTTT. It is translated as CASSPIRGRMRQYF.